Presented here are 14 T cell receptor beta chains from one specimen sequenced in a study of T-cell memory formation after mild COVID-19. TCRdb reprocessed the 5' RACE reads via MiXCR and lists one record per CDR3 protein. Here the sample spans roughly 510,000 distinct CDR3 sequences, about 18% being singletons. The sample taken for sequencing was PBMCs or a T cell subset sorted from them (not recorded which). The source of these receptors is an adult woman who had mild COVID-19 (a few samples of this study predate the infection). Cell type and time point are not known.

The rearrangement joins TRBV4-1 to TRBJ2-2; 7 bases agree with TRBD1. Germline V lookup: CDR1 MGHRA, CDR2 YSYEKL. This CDR3 is built from 16 residues. The V gene end was trimmed by 4 bases and the J gene end by 0 bases; junction bases not matched to a gene: 5. The CDR3 DNA sequence: TGCGCCAGCAGCCTGACAGGGACGGCGAACACCGGGGAGCTGTTTTTT. Translating gives CASSLTGTANTGELFF.

This clonotype has more than one count but fewer than ten. The chain carries TRBV7-9 and TRBJ2-1, with 8 bases that match TRBD2. Germline V gives CDR1 SEHNR, CDR2 FQNEAQ (reference sequence). V lost 5 bases, J lost 4 bases, and 7 bases stayed unmatched. CDR3 length equals 15 residues. The CDR3 region has the DNA TGTGCCAGCAGCAAGCGGGAGATGTCTTACAATGAGCAGTTCTTC. Translating gives CASSKREMSYNEQFF.

The chain carries TRBV5-1 and TRBJ2-3; 14 bases are shared with TRBD2. The germline V gene encodes CDR1 SGHRS and CDR2 YFSETQ. This CDR3 comprises 17 residues. Unmatched junction bases numbered 8, after V lost 4 bases and J lost 4 bases. This CDR3 reads CASSLPTSGGAADTQYF. CDR3 coding DNA: TGCGCCAGCAGCCTACCGACTAGCGGGGGGGCCGCAGATACGCAGTATTTT.

The chain uses TRBV13 and TRBJ2-2; no clear D. Per the germline V gene, CDR1 is PRHDT and CDR2 is FYEKMQ (reference sequence). This CDR3 is 15 amino acids long. Trimming took off 2 bases at V and 0 bases at J, with 7 bases between the two ends. The CDR3 sequence: CASSLRPANTGELFF. Written as DNA, the CDR3 is TGTGCCAGCAGCTTAAGACCCGCGAACACCGGGGAGCTGTTTTTT.

This clonotype was counted only a few times. The chain joins TRBV12-3 or TRBV12-4 to TRBJ2-7; D tentatively reads TRBD1 or TRBD2 (6 bases each). CDR3 length: 13 residues. V was pared by 5 bases and J by 3 bases, with 11 bases between. CDR3 loop: CASSPGALYEQYF. CDR3 DNA sequence: TGTGCCAGCAGTCCGGGGGCTCTCTACGAGCAGTACTTC.

The chain has TRBV9 and TRBJ2-1, with TRBD2 identical over 9 bases. The CDR3 totals 15 residues. Germline CDR1 is SGDLS and CDR2 is YYNGEE. V trimming: 0 bases; J trimming: 7 bases; junction bases outside the gene matches: 5. In DNA form, the CDR3 reads TGTGCCAGCAGCGTAGCCATAGCGGGGGTGAATGAGCAGTTCTTC. Amino acids: CASSVAIAGVNEQFF.

This chain connects TRBV24-1 to TRBJ2-1, with TRBD2 identical over 15 bases. The CDR3 is made up of 19 amino acids. Germline V gene lookup returns CDR1 KGHDR and CDR2 SFDVKD. V lost 4 bases and J lost 4; bases outside the gene matches: 10. CDR3 sequence reads: CATSDHPGLAGGAYNEQFF. For the CDR3, the DNA is TGTGCCACCAGTGACCACCCGGGACTAGCGGGGGGCGCTTACAATGAGCAGTTCTTC.

The table lists this clonotype with a few counts. This rearrangement joins TRBV29-1 to TRBJ2-7; unclear D gene. From germline, CDR1 is SQVTM and CDR2 ANQGSEA. The V gene lost 1 base and the J gene lost 7 bases, with 11 bases spanning the gap. CDR3 length: 12 residues. CDR3 residues: CSVEVGLGEQYF. CDR3 coding DNA: TGCAGCGTTGAAGTGGGTCTGGGAGAGCAGTACTTC.

The table lists this clonotype with many counts. The chain recombines TRBV5-1 with TRBJ2-7, with 9 bases aligning to TRBD2. The trim removed 0 bases at V and 3 bases at J, leaving 4 bases unmatched. The germline CDR1 and CDR2 sequences are SGHRS and YFSETQ. The CDR3 loop spans 15 amino acids. The chain's CDR3 is CASSLDAGGFYEQYF. As DNA, the CDR3 is TGCGCCAGCAGCTTGGATGCGGGAGGGTTCTACGAGCAGTACTTC.

This clonotype was seen more than once but under ten times. The chain combines TRBV24-1 with TRBJ1-5, with 7 bases identical to TRBD1. CDR3 length: 16 amino acids. Per the germline V gene, CDR1 is KGHDR and CDR2 is SFDVKD. The V and J ends lost 5 bases and 2 bases, in that order; junction bases with no gene match: 8. CDR3 DNA sequence: TGTGCCACCAGTGGCCCTGATACAGGGGGCAATCAGCCCCAGCATTTT. Translated: CATSGPDTGGNQPQHF.

This clonotype has only a few counts. This chain uses TRBV11-2 with TRBJ2-1; tentative D call: TRBD2 (6 bases). This CDR3 comprises 13 residues. Germline CDR1 SGHAT, CDR2 FQNNGV. V was pared by 5 bases and J by 8 bases, with 13 bases between. The CDR3: CASSARLVDEQFF. The CDR3 bases are TGTGCCAGCAGCGCAAGACTAGTCGATGAGCAGTTCTTC.

The chain uses TRBV30 and TRBJ2-7, with D uncertain. V lost 0 bases and J lost 3, with 9 bases in between. This CDR3 has 13 amino acids. Germline CDR1 GTSNPN, CDR2 SVGIG (reference sequence). The CDR3, as DNA: TGTGCCTGGAGTGTACCGGGTCGCTACGAGCAGTACTTC. Amino acids: CAWSVPGRYEQYF.

J is TRBJ2-7 and V is TRBV6-6; 11 positions match TRBD2. The CDR3 has 15 amino acids. V dropped 5 bases and J dropped 5; count of bases not matched to a gene: 8. Germline-derived CDR1 and CDR2 are MNHNY and SVGAGI (reference sequence). This chain's CDR3 is CASSVAGGRSDEQYF. CDR3 DNA: TGTGCCAGCAGTGTAGCGGGAGGGAGATCGGACGAGCAGTACTTC.

V usage is TRBV19 and J usage is TRBJ2-1; 8 bases map to TRBD2. The CDR3 sequence is 15 residues long. Trimming took 1 base from V and 4 from J; bases not matched to a gene: 3. The germline gives CDR1 LNHDA, CDR2 SQIVND (reference sequence). The CDR3 DNA sequence: TGTGCCAGTAGTATAGTCCCTAGCGGGTACAATGAGCAGTTCTTC. This sequence encodes CASSIVPSGYNEQFF.